Included here is one TCR beta chain sequence, with context. Its target is not known. TCR alpha and TCR beta cDNA libraries carrying sample barcodes and UMIs came from 5'RACE with constant-segment primers. TCRdb re-called the 5' RACE reads through MiXCR, storing one row per CDR3 protein. The sample lists 250,000 to 350,000 distinct CDR3 sequences; 15% to 20% were seen once. The data stem from a study of T-cell memory formation after mild COVID-19. Notes on the study in general: Prior to infection, memory already included some responding clones, suggesting cross-reactive memory joined.

CDR1 and CDR2 (germline): DFQATT, SNEGSKA (reference sequence). Germline trimming cut 0 bases from V and 10 bases from J; bases unmatched to any gene: 9. This CDR3 spans 16 amino acids. The receptor was derived from a man between 18 and 29 years old who had mild COVID-19 (a few samples of this study predate the infection). Cell type and time point are not known. V and J are TRBV20-1 and TRBJ2-1, with 13 positions matching TRBD2. The sample comprised PBMCs or a T cell subset sorted from them (not recorded which). The chain's CDR3 is CSAREVGLAGVYEQFF. CDR3 in DNA: TGCAGTGCTAGAGAAGTAGGACTAGCGGGGGTTTACGAGCAGTTCTTC.